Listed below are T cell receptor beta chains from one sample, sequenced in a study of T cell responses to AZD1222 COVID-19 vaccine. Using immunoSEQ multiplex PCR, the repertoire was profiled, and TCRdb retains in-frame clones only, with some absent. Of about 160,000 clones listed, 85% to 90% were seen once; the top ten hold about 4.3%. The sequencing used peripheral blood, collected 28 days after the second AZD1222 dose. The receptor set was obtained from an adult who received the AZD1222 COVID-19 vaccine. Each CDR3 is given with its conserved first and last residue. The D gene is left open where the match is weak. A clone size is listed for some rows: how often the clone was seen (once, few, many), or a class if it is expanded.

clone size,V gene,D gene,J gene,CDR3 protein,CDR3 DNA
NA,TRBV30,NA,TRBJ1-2,CAWTPRRTPDYGYTF,TGTGCCTGGACCCCCCGCAGGACCCCTGACTATGGCTACACCTTC
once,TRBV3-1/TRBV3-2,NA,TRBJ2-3,CASSQAREDTQYF,TGTGCCAGCAGCCAAGCGAGAGAAGATACGCAGTATTTT
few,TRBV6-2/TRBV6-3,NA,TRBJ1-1,CASSYSTGTEAFF,TGTGCCAGCAGTTACTCGACGGGAACTGAAGCTTTCTTT
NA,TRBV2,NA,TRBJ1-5,CASSLGGSGNQPQHF,TGTGCCAGCAGTCTAGGGGGGTCGGGCAATCAGCCCCAGCATTTT
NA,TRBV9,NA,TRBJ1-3,CASSALFEGTTIYF,TGTGCCAGCAGCGCCTTGTTTGAGGGGACCACCATATATTTT
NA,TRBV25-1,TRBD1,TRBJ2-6,CASSDGQAEVSGANVLTF,TGTGCCAGCAGTGATGGACAGGCTGAGGTATCTGGGGCCAACGTCCTGACTTTC
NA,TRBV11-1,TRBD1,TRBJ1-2,CASSTNLGQAYGYTF,TGTGCCAGCAGCACCAACCTTGGACAGGCATATGGCTACACCTTC
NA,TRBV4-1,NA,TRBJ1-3,CASSQVPGGSGNTIYF,TGCGCCAGCAGCCAAGTCCCGGGGGGGTCTGGAAACACCATATATTTT
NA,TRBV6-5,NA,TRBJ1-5,CASRPQQGRDQPQHF,TGTGCCAGCAGACCTCAACAGGGAAGGGATCAGCCCCAGCATTTT
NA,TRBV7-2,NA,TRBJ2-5,CASSLSLGETQYF,TGTGCCAGCAGCTTATCGTTAGGGGAGACCCAGTACTTC
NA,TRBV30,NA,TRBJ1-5,CAWSPHLRGSNQPQHF,TGTGCCTGGAGTCCGCATCTAAGGGGAAGCAATCAGCCCCAGCATTTT
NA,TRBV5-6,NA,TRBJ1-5,CASSLLGGQPQHF,TGTGCCAGCAGCTTGTTAGGTGGACAGCCCCAGCATTTT
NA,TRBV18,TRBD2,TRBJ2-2,CASSPRTSGGQNTGELFF,TGTGCCAGCTCACCAAGGACTAGCGGGGGCCAGAACACCGGGGAGCTGTTTTTT
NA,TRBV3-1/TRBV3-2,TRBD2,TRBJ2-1,CASSHLGGTYNEQFF,TGTGCCAGCAGCCACCTCGGGGGGACCTACAATGAGCAGTTCTTC
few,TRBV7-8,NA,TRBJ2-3,CASSSASTVGTQYF,TGTGCCAGCAGCTCAGCGTCTACAGTGGGTACGCAGTATTTT
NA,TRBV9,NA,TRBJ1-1,CASSVGFRDMNTEAFF,TGTGCCAGCAGCGTAGGATTTAGGGACATGAACACTGAAGCTTTCTTT
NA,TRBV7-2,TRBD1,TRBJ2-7,CASSLLDPGQGASEQYF,TGTGCCAGCAGCTTACTAGACCCGGGCCAGGGGGCGAGTGAGCAGTACTTC
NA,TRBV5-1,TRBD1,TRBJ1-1,CASSLTGGVNTEAFF,TGCGCCAGCAGCCTGACAGGGGGCGTGAACACTGAAGCTTTCTTT
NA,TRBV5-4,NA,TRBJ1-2,CASSLTGREAIGYTF,TGTGCCAGCAGCTTAACAGGGAGAGAAGCTATCGGCTACACCTTC
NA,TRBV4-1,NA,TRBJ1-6,CASSLDSNSPLHF,TGCGCCAGCAGCCTGGACAGTAATTCACCCCTCCACTTT
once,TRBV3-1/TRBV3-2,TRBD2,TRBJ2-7,CASSSDGGSYEQYF,TGTGCCAGCAGCAGTGACGGGGGGTCCTACGAGCAGTACTTC
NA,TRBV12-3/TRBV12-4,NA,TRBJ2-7,CASSFGEQYF,TGTGCCAGCAGTTTCGGGGAGCAGTACTTC